This TCR beta chain comes out of a study of human T cells and chemical hapten exposure. The CDR3 has 13 residues. Germline V gene lookup returns CDR1 SGHNT and CDR2 YENEEA. V dropped 4 bases and J dropped 1; count of bases not matched to a gene: 1. This clonotype was counted between two and nine times. Time point of the sample: patch test 1, 2 weeks after DPC sensitization. The treatment denotes: therapeutic diphenylcyclopropenone sensitization with weekly scalp DPC. Each CDR3 protein gets one entry after TCRdb re-called the RACE reads with MiXCR. Of fewer than 200,000 distinct CDR3 sequences in the sample, approximately 20% were seen once.

The chain has TRBV11-3 and TRBJ2-7; TRBD1 matches 7 bases. The specimen comprised whole blood, sampled in connection with sensitization to the hapten diphenylcyclopropenone (DPC). The TCR was taken from a woman aged 45-65 years with alopecia areata. Some clones in this sample may be carry-over from other donors' samples. The CDR3 sequence: CASSSGQSYEQYF. The DNA for the CDR3 is TGTGCCAGCAGCTCGGGACAGTCCTACGAGCAGTACTTC.